Below are 18 T cell receptor beta chains sequenced from a single sample in a study of brain T cells in children with intractable seizures. The assay was immunoSEQ multiplex PCR, and TCRdb's table has in-frame clones only and misses some. The sample has 110,000 or so clones; under 95% are singletons. The sample was peripheral blood, taken at surgery. All receptors come from a boy under two years old with hemimegalencephaly and intractable seizures.

The chain joins TRBV7-9 to TRBJ1-2; 10 bases agree with TRBD1. This CDR3 is built from 13 residues. Losses at the gene ends were 5 bases for V and 11 bases for J; bases not matched to a gene: 8. CDR1 is SEHNR, CDR2 FQNEAQ, per germline (reference sequence). CDR3 loop: CASSADRGPGYTF. The CDR3 DNA sequence: TGTGCCAGCAGCGCCGACAGGGGGCCTGGGTACACCTTC. Full variable domain (missing parts from reference TRBV7-9 and TRBJ1-2): DTGVSQNPRHKITKRGQNVTFRCDPISEHNRLYWYRQTLGQGPEFLTYFQNEAQLEKSRLLSDRFSAERPKGSFSTLEIQRTEQGDSAMYLCASSADRGPGYTFGSGTRLTVV.

V gene TRBV12-3 or TRBV12-4 combines with J gene TRBJ1-4; possibly TRBD1 for D (5 bases). V was trimmed by 5 bases and J by 5 bases, leaving 9 bases between them. This CDR3 comprises 13 residues. This CDR3 reads CASSRGRNEKLFF. The CDR3 region has the DNA TGTGCCAGCAGTCGGGGACGAAATGAAAAACTGTTTTTT.

The genes are TRBV27 and TRBJ1-2; tentative D call: TRBD1 (5 bases). The CDR3 covers 13 residues. V lost 1 base to trimming and J lost 6 bases, with 9 bases between them. The germline CDR1 and CDR2 sequences are MNHEY and SMNVEV (reference sequence). The CDR3 region has the DNA TGTGCCAGCAGTTTATATGGGACCAATGGCTACACCTTC. It translates to CASSLYGTNGYTF.

This clone was detected only once. The chain links TRBV5-1 to TRBJ2-3, with a possible D match to TRBD2 (5 bases). The V gene's germline CDR1 is SGHRS and CDR2 YFSETQ. V lost 0 bases, J lost 3 bases, and 11 bases lay in between. CDR3 length: 15 residues. The CDR3 protein is CASSLAPSPTDTQYF. CDR3 sequence (DNA): TGCGCCAGCAGCTTGGCCCCTAGCCCAACAGATACGCAGTATTTT.

V gene TRBV9 combines with J gene TRBJ1-3; possibly TRBD1 for D (5 bases). CDR1 is SGDLS, CDR2 YYNGEE, per germline. V lost 0 bases and J 2 bases, leaving 15 bases between the germline ends. The CDR3 is 17 residues long. The DNA for the CDR3 is TGTGCCAGCAGCGTAGGTGGGGGACCCAGCCCTGGAAACACCATATATTTT. It specifies CASSVGGGPSPGNTIYF. Full variable domain (rest looked up from reference TRBV9 and TRBJ1-3): DSGVTQTPKHLITATGQRVTLRCSPRSGDLSVYWYQQSLDQGLQFLIQYYNGEERAKGNILERFSAQQFPDLHSELNLSSLELGDSALYFCASSVGGGPSPGNTIYFGEGSWLTVV.

V usage is TRBV7-2 and J usage is TRBJ2-1, with 11 bases identical to TRBD2. After removal of 1 base from V and 5 bases from J, the junction contained 4 bases not matched to a gene. Germline V gene sequence: CDR1 SGHTA, CDR2 FQGNSA. This CDR3 comprises 16 residues. The CDR3 nucleotides read TGTGCCAGCAGCTTAGGGGGGACTAGCGGCCACAATGAGCAGTTCTTC. Encoded protein: CASSLGGTSGHNEQFF.

The chain joins TRBV28 to TRBJ1-5, with TRBD1 matching 9 bases. This CDR3 comprises 15 residues. The trim removed 1 base at V and 4 bases at J, leaving 2 bases unmatched. Germline values: CDR1 MDHEN, CDR2 SYDVKM. The CDR3 reads CASSLFGQGNQPQHF. As DNA, the CDR3 is TGTGCCAGCAGTTTATTCGGACAGGGGAATCAGCCCCAGCATTTT.

The DNA for the CDR3 is TGCAGTGTGGCAGGGTTGGATACGCAGTATTTT. Amino acids: CSVAGLDTQYF. The chain employs TRBV20-1 and TRBJ2-3; weak D call: TRBD1 (5 bases). V lost 7 bases and J lost 6, with 11 bases in between. The CDR3 is 11 residues long. The germline gives CDR1 DFQATT, CDR2 SNEGSKA (reference sequence).

This chain joins TRBV28 and TRBJ2-6; D unresolved. Per germline, CDR1 MDHEN and CDR2 SYDVKM. Trimming stripped 5 bases from V and 0 bases from J, with 2 bases between. The CDR3 is made up of 13 amino acids. CDR3 protein: CASSLSGANVLTF. For the CDR3, the DNA is TGTGCCAGCAGTCTCTCTGGGGCCAACGTCCTGACTTTC.

This sequence joins TRBV4-2 and TRBJ1-3; D ambiguous. V shed 2 bases and J shed 0 bases, with 17 bases lying between them. The CDR3 loop spans 18 amino acids. Germline V CDR1 and CDR2: LGHNA, YNFKEQ. CDR3 sequence (DNA): TGTGCCAGCAGCCAAAAGACACAGAGAACCTTCTCTGGAAACACCATATATTTT. Translated: CASSQKTQRTFSGNTIYF.

This clone has a single count. This sequence joins TRBV24-1 and TRBJ2-7; 11 bases are a match to TRBD2. The junction had 4 bases not matched to a gene; V was cut back by 3 bases and J by 4 bases. CDR1 and CDR2 (germline): KGHDR, SFDVKD. The CDR3 consists of 15 residues. The CDR3 loop reads CATSDPTSGVYEQYF. The DNA of the CDR3 is TGTGCCACCAGTGATCCGACTAGCGGGGTATACGAGCAGTACTTC.

The chain employs TRBV5-4 and TRBJ1-3, with no clear D. CDR1 is SGHNT and CDR2 is YYREEE in the germline V gene (reference sequence). The CDR3 runs 15 residues. With 0 bases removed from V and 0 bases from J, the gap between germline ends came to 7 bases. The CDR3 DNA sequence: TGTGCCAGCAGCTTGGGTCACCCCTCTGGAAACACCATATATTTT. Translated: CASSLGHPSGNTIYF.

The chain recombines TRBV28 with TRBJ2-7; 7 bases map to TRBD1. The V and J ends lost 7 bases and 8 bases, in that order; junction bases with no gene match: 8. The CDR3 is made up of 12 amino acids. Germline V gives CDR1 MDHEN, CDR2 SYDVKM. The CDR3 coding sequence is TGTGCCAGCACCACGAACAGGGGACAGCAGTACTTC. Translated, it gives CASTTNRGQQYF.

V is TRBV18 and J is TRBJ2-3; maybe TRBD2 (6 bases). Trimming removed 3 bases at V and 2 bases at J, with 12 bases between. The CDR3 consists of 15 residues. Germline lookup yields CDR1 KGHSH and CDR2 LQKENI. CDR3 nucleotides: TGTGCCAGCTCACCCAGGGACTTTGCCACAGATACGCAGTATTTT. Its translation is CASSPRDFATDTQYF.

V gene TRBV27 combines with J gene TRBJ1-4; tentative D call: TRBD1 (5 bases). Trimming pared 2 bases from V and 5 bases from J, leaving 9 bases between. This CDR3 is built from 14 residues. In germline, CDR1 is MNHEY, CDR2 SMNVEV (reference sequence). This chain's CDR3 is CASSLGARNEKLFF. The CDR3 region has the DNA TGTGCCAGCAGTTTAGGGGCGAGGAATGAAAAACTGTTTTTT.

The chain joins TRBV11-1 to TRBJ2-6, with a weak D call TRBD1 (6 bases). Trimming left V 6 bases short and J 2 bases short, with 11 bases between. Germline CDR1 SGHAT, CDR2 FQDESV (reference sequence). The CDR3 has 15 amino acids. CDR3 nucleotide sequence: TGTGCCAGCAGTCCAGGGGTGGCTGGGGCCAACGTCCTGACTTTC. This sequence encodes CASSPGVAGANVLTF.

The V call is TRBV29-1, the J call TRBJ1-1; D call uncertain. Germline CDR1 SQVTM, CDR2 ANQGSEA. V was pared by 7 bases and J by 0 bases, with 9 bases between. This CDR3 comprises 12 residues. Here the CDR3 reads CSARTVNTEAFF. CDR3 coding DNA: TGCAGCGCTCGGACGGTGAACACTGAAGCTTTCTTT.

V and J are TRBV19 and TRBJ2-7; TRBD2 agrees at 11 bases. V dropped 2 bases and J dropped 1; count of bases not matched to a gene: 7. CDR1 LNHDA and CDR2 SQIVND come from the germline V gene (reference sequence). The CDR3 runs 17 residues. CDR3 residues: CASSITSGGSKSYEQYF. CDR3 in DNA: TGTGCCAGTAGTATAACTAGCGGGGGAAGCAAATCCTACGAGCAGTACTTC.